This T cell receptor (beta chain) originates from a study of blood T cell repertoires in COVID-19. Study-level information: The cDNA or gDNA used as material had been derived from T cells, B-cell-depleted T cells, or PBMCs.

The repertoire was sequenced with immunoSEQ multiplex PCR; TCRdb's copy has only in-frame clones and lacks some. The sample consists of over 100,000 clones, roughly four fifths of them appearing once. Germline trimming cut 2 bases from V and 5 bases from J; bases unmatched to any gene: 8. CDR3 length: 16 residues. The germline V gene encodes CDR1 KGHSH and CDR2 LQKENI. The sequence came from a man in his 70s with acute or convalescent COVID-19. The source material was peripheral blood. The V call is TRBV18, the J call TRBJ2-1, with 8 nucleotides matching TRBD2. This CDR3 reads CASSPGQSGRNNEQFF. CDR3 bases: TGTGCCAGCTCACCAGGGCAAAGCGGGAGAAACAATGAGCAGTTCTTC.